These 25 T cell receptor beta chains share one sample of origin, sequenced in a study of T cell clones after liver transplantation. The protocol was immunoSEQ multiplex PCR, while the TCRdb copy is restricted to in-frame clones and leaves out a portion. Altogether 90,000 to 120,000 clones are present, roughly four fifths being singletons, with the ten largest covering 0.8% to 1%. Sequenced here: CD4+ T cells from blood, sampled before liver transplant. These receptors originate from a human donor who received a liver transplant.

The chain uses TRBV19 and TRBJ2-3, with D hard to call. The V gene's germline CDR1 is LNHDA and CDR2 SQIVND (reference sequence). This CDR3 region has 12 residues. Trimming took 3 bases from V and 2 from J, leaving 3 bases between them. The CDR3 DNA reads TGTGCCAGTAGTATGGACACAGATACGCAGTATTTT. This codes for CASSMDTDTQYF.

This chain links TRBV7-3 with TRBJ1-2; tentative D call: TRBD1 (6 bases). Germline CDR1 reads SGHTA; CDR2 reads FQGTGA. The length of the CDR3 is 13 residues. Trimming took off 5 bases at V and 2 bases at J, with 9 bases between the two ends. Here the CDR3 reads CASSRRGNYGYTF. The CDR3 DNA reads TGTGCCAGCAGCCGAAGGGGGAACTATGGCTACACCTTC.

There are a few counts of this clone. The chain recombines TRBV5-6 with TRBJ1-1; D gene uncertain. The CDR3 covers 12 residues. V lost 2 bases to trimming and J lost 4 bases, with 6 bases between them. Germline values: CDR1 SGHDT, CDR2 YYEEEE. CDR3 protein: CASSFRLTEAFF. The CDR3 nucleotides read TGTGCCAGCAGCTTTAGACTCACTGAAGCTTTCTTT. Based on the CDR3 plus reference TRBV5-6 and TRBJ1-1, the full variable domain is DAGVTQSPTHLIKTRGQQVTLRCSPKSGHDTVSWYQQALGQGPQFIFQYYEEEERQRGNFPDRFSGHQFPNYSSELNVNALLLGDSALYLCASSFRLTEAFFGQGTRLTVV.

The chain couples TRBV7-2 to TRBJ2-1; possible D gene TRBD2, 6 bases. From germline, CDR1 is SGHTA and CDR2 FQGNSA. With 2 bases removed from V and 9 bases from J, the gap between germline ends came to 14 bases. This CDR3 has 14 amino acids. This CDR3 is CASSLLSGEGEQFF. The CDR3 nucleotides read TGTGCCAGCAGCTTATTGTCGGGAGAAGGTGAGCAGTTCTTC.

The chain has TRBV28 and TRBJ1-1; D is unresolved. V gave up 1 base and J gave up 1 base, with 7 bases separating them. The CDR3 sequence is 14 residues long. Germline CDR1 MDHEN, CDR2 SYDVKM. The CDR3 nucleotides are TGTGCCAGCAGTTTATCAGACGCGAACACTGAAGCTTTCTTT. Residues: CASSLSDANTEAFF.

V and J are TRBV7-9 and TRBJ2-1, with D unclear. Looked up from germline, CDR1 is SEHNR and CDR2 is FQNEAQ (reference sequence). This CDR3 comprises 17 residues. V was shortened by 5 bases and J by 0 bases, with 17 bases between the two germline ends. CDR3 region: CASSPRVGSTSYNEQFF. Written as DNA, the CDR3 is TGTGCCAGCAGCCCCCGCGTCGGGTCGACCTCCTACAATGAGCAGTTCTTC.

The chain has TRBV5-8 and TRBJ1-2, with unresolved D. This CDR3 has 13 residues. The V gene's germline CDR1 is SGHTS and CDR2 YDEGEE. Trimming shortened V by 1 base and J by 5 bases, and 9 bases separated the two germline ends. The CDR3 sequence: CASSLLVGYGYTF. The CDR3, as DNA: TGTGCCAGCAGCTTGCTGGTCGGTTATGGCTACACCTTC.

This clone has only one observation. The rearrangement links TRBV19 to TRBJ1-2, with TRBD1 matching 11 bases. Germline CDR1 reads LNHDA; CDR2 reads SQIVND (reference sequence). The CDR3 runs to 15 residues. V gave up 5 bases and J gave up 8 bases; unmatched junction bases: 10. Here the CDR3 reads CASSSPRTGGKGYTF. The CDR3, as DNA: TGTGCCAGTAGTTCGCCCCGGACAGGGGGCAAGGGCTACACCTTC.

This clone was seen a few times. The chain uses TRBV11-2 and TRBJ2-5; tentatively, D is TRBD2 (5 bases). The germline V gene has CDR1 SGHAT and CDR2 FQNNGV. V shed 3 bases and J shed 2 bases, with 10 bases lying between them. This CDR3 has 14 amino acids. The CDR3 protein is CASSFVPGQETQYF. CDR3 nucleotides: TGTGCCAGCAGCTTTGTTCCGGGGCAAGAGACCCAGTACTTC.

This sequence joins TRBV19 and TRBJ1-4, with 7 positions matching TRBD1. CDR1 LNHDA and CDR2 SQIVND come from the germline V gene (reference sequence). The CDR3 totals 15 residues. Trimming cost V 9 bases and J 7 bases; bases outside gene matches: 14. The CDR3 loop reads CASKPQGTGGEKLFF. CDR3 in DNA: TGTGCCAGCAAACCACAGGGGACCGGGGGTGAAAAACTGTTTTTT.

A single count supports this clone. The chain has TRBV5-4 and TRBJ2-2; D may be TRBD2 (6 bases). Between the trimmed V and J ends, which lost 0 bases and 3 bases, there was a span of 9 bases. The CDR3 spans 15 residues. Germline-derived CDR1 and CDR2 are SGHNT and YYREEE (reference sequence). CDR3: CASSLVGGDTGELFF. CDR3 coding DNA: TGTGCCAGCAGCTTGGTCGGGGGAGACACCGGGGAGCTGTTTTTT. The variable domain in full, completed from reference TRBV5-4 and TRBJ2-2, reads ETGVTQSPTHLIKTRGQQVTLRCSSQSGHNTVSWYQQALGQGPQFIFQYYREEENGRGNFPPRFSGLQFPNYSSELNVNALELDDSALYLCASSLVGGDTGELFFGEGSRLTVL.

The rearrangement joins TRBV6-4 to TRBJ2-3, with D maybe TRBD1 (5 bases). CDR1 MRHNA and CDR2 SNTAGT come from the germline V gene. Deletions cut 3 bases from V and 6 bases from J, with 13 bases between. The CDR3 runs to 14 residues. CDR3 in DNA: TGTGCCAGCAGTGAAAGGGGAAGGGGCGATACGCAGTATTTT. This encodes CASSERGRGDTQYF.

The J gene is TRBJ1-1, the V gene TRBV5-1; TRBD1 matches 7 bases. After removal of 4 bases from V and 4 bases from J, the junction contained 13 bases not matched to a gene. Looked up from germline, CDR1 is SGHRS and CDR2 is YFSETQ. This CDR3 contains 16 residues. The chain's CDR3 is CASSRRQGPFRTEAFF. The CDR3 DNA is TGCGCCAGCAGCAGACGACAGGGCCCCTTTCGCACTGAAGCTTTCTTT.

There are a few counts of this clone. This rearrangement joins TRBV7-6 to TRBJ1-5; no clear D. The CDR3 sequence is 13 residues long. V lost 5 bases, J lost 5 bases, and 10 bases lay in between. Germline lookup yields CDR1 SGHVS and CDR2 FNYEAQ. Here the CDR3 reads CASSTRTDQPQHF. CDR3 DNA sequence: TGTGCCAGCAGCACCAGGACGGATCAGCCCCAGCATTTT.

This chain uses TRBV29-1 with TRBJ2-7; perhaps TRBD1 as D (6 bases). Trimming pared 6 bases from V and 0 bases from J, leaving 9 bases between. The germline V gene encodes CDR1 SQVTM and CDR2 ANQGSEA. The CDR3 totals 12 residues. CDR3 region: CSVRDNSYEQYF. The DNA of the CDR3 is TGCAGCGTCCGGGACAACTCCTACGAGCAGTACTTC.

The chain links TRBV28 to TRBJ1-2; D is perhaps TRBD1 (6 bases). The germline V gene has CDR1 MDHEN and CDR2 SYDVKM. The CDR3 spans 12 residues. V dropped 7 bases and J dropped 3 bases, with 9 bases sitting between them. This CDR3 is CASKKGDYGYTF. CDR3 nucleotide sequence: TGTGCCAGCAAGAAGGGGGACTATGGCTACACCTTC.

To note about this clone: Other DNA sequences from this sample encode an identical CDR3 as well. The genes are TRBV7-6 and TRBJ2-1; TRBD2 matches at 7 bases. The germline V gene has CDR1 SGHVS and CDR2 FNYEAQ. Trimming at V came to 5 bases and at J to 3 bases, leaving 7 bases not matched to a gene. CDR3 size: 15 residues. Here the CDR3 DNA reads TGTGCCAGCAGCCCACGACTAGCTGGCTACAATGAGCAGTTCTTC. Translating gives CASSPRLAGYNEQFF.

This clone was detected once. The CDR3 protein is CASRTGGSGNTEAFF. Here the CDR3 DNA reads TGTGCCAGCAGGACAGGGGGCTCTGGGAACACTGAAGCTTTCTTT. The chain recombines TRBV6-6 with TRBJ1-1, with 10 bases that match TRBD1. V dropped 6 bases and J dropped 1; count of bases not matched to a gene: 5. Germline CDR1 reads MNHNY; CDR2 reads SVGAGI (reference sequence). CDR3 length: 15 residues.

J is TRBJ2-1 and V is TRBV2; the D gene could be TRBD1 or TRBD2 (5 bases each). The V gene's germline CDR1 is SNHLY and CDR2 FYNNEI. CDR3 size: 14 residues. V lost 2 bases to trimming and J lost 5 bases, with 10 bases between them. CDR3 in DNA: TGTGCCAGCAGTGAATGGGACGGTCACAATGAGCAGTTCTTC. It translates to CASSEWDGHNEQFF. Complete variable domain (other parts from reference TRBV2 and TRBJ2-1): EPEVTQTPSHQVTQMGQEVILRCVPISNHLYFYWYRQILGQKVEFLVSFYNNEISEKSEIFDDQFSVERPDGSNFTLKIRSTKLEDSAMYFCASSEWDGHNEQFFGPGTRLTVL.

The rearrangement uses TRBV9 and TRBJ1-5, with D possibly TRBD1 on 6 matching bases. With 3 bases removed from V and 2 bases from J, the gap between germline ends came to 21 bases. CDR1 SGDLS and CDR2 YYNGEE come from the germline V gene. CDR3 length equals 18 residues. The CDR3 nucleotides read TGTGCCAGCAGCGACTCTTATTCCGCAGGGGAAGGCAATCAGCCCCAGCATTTT. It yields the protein CASSDSYSAGEGNQPQHF.

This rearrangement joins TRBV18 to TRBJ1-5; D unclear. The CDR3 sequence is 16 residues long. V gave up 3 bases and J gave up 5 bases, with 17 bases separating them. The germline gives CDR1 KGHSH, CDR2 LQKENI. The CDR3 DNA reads TGTGCCAGCTCACCGCGAGGCCGCGAGGGTGATCAGCCCCAGCATTTT. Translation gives CASSPRGREGDQPQHF.

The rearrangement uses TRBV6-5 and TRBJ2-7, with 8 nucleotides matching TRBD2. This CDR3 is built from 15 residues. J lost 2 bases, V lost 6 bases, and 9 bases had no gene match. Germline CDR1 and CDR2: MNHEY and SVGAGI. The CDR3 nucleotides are TGTGCCAGCAGGAGTAGCGGGGCCCCGACCTACGAGCAGTACTTC. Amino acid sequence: CASRSSGAPTYEQYF.

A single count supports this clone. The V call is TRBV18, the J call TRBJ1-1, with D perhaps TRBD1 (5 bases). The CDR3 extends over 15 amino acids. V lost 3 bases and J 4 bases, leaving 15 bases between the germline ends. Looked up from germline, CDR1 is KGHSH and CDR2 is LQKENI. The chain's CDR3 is CASSPPRAGGTEAFF. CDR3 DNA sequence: TGTGCCAGCTCACCCCCACGGGCGGGGGGCACTGAAGCTTTCTTT.

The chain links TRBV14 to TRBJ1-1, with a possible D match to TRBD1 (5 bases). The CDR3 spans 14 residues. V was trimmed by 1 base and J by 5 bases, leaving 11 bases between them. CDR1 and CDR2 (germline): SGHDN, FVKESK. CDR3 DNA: TGTGCCAGCAGCCAAGTATTGGGGGGTACTGAAGCTTTCTTT. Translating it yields CASSQVLGGTEAFF.

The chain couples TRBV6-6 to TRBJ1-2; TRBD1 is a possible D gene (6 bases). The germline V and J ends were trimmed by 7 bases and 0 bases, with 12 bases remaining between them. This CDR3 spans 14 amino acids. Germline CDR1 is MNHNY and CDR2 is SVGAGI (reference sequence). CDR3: CASTSQGANYGYTF. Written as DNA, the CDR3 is TGTGCCAGCACGTCACAGGGCGCTAACTATGGCTACACCTTC.